One T cell receptor beta chain is described in this entry. The specificity of this receptor is unknown. No much larger clonotype is one base removed from it; base qualities were not supplied. The cohort was made up of several hundred healthy bone marrow donors. At the time of sampling, all cohort members were nominally healthy, though unrecorded immune exposures were likely present. The donor was CMV seronegative and belonged to the group of 350 to 400 seronegative cohort members. Every donor gave a peripheral blood sample, and the peripheral blood mononuclear cells from that sample were used for TCR beta sequencing. Genomic DNA extraction from the blood cell samples was performed with the Qiagen DNeasy Blood Extraction Kit. The data were taken from a study of cytomegalovirus exposure and HLA in healthy donors (dated by TCRdb to about 2017). Notes on the research overall: An earlier analysis of roughly 570 of the donors reported 250 to 350 Gb of sequence data and around 100 million unique TCR beta sequences obtained from about 170 million T cells. Typing coverage differed by locus: A, B, C, DRB1 and DQB1 were typed in roughly 620-640 donors, DQA1 in 522, DPA1 in 600 to 610, and DPB1 in roughly 450. Of the roughly 400 genotyped donors, 80% to 90% were placed in the genetic ancestry cluster associated with self-reported Caucasian donors. A separate validation cohort of approximately 120 different subjects was used in addition to the roughly 720-subject first cohort. Donor age, sex, ethnicity and CMV serostatus were compiled alongside the repertoire data. A later analysis re-examined previously published TCR beta repertoires from over 500 donors and added high-resolution HLA genotyping to investigate patterns of TCR occurrence. The study profiled the T cell repertoires of 500 to 800 subjects by immunosequencing and related them to cytomegalovirus serostatus. An earlier analysis of 587 of the donors applied high-throughput TCR beta sequencing to assess whether each TCR beta V gene segment acted as functional or pseudogenic. To predict cytomegalovirus infection status, the study brought together high-throughput TCR immunosequencing, statistical association of individual TCRs with disease status, and machine learning. Because of strong linkage in the cohort, 4 to 6 DR-DQ haplotypes were treated as single units for association and clustering. An early release that covered around 590 HLA-typed donors contained approximately 300 gigabases of sequencing data and some 87 million unique TCR sequences. Rather than using new phenotypic data, the later analysis identified candidate immune exposures from TCR beta sequences and from how often those sequences occurred across donors. On average, roughly 240,000 unique TCR beta nucleotide sequences were sequenced per donor among fewer than 500 genotyped donors of the cohort, with approximately 18% of those sequences being non-productive. The study aimed to test whether cataloging public T cell receptors could reveal signatures of past pathogen exposure. Every discovery cohort repertoire had been produced on one sequencing platform. Class I and class II HLA loci were covered by the typing at four-digit resolution. A later genetic analysis took genome-wide SNP genotypes for about three fifths of the 666 donors and used that subset as a discovery cohort. Overall study results and their limits: The classifier was reported to diagnose cytomegalovirus status with high specificity and sensitivity in both the original cohort and the validation cohort. A later analysis found that most CMV-associated TCR beta chains appeared HLA-restricted, with HLA associations seemingly driven largely by CMV exposure. This cohort had only TCR beta chains sequenced, and the lack of alpha or paired-chain data limited which features could be detected. An earlier analysis of roughly 570 of the donors showed that most TCR beta V segments appeared in productive rearrangements either about 87% or about 30% of the time, which broadly matched IMGT annotations. Linkage disequilibrium might explain the correlated functional status among segregating V segments, but an unknown experimental factor could not be excluded. For the cohort, immune exposure information was limited to CMV serostatus. The authors suggested that the approach could potentially be generalized to other disease states and immunological phenotypes. The presence/absence analyses assumed that sequencing depth was roughly uniform across donors, and that assumption may not be true. Because some donors lacked HLA typing at each locus, the association tests relied only on the typed subset. The study gave a list of 150 to 200 TCR beta chains associated with cytomegalovirus. A later analysis associated 16,951 TCR beta sequences with specific HLA alleles at a false discovery rate of 0.05. In vitro tests confirmed that a few of the cytomegalovirus-associated TCR beta chains recognize cytomegalovirus antigens. A later analysis found that TCR association rates varied across HLA loci, with DRB1 alleles showing the most associated TCRs and HLA-C alleles the fewest. The sequencing pipeline was judged likely to have produced a cluster of highly shared sequence variants as a technical artifact. Because counts were too low, seventeen rarely observed V segments, including chromosome 9 orphons, were excluded from the earlier analysis of 587 of the donors. In a later genetic analysis, fewer N-insertions in productive TCRs were reported among donors in an Asian-associated ancestry cluster than the 666-donor mean. In a later analysis, HLA-associated TCR beta chains were found to be more clonally expanded and to have lower generation probabilities than equally common non-associated chains. When HLA alleles, especially DR and DQ, strongly co-occurred, TCR associations were difficult to assign to individual alleles. V-gene and J-gene trimming of TCR beta chains was associated with a missense DCLRE1C variant in a later genetic analysis, and the association was replicated in an independent cohort. Across donors, most TCR sequences were observed very rarely, whereas some public TCRs were present in many individuals. The 87-base-pair reads could not distinguish some IMGT-functional V segments, including TRBV6-2 and TRBV6-3, so those segments were excluded. According to a later analysis, parvovirus B19, influenza, CMV and Epstein-Barr virus appeared linked to several top co-occurrence clusters. A further reported finding was that TCR beta sequences accurately predicted the HLA-A and HLA-B alleles for most subjects in the first cohort.

Including the terminal cysteine and phenylalanine, the CDR3 comprises 16 residues. The DNA shown is the 48-base CDR3, in frame from base 1. The germline V gene (reference sequence) provides CDR1 LNHDA and CDR2 SQIVND. V loses 2 bases at its end and J loses 5 bases; junction bases beyond the gene matches: 10. Libraries came from the immunoSEQ multiplex PCR assay. The multiplex PCR relied on a mix of 60 forward primers for TCR Vbeta segments and 13 reverse primers for TCR Jbeta segments. The CDR3 region of rearranged TCR beta genes was amplified from genomic DNA by a multiplex PCR assay. The amplified TCR beta libraries were sequenced on the Illumina HiSeq System as 87-base-pair reads. Per the authors' processing: A later analysis counted 65 million to 90 million unique TCR beta chains across the 666 repertoires, and roughly 10 million of these chains were shared by at least two donors. Raw reads were error-corrected and collapsed into unique sequences by a nearest-neighbor algorithm in which closely related sequences were merged to remove PCR and sequencing errors. CDR3 sequences were aligned to IMGT reference sequences to assign V, D and J gene segments. For a sequence to be retained, a match of at least six nucleotides to both a V gene segment and a J gene segment was required. A rearrangement was called productive if the CDR3 had no stop codons and remained in frame with V and J, and every other rearrangement was called non-productive. Following IMGT convention, CDR3 was defined as the stretch from the second conserved V-encoded cysteine up to the conserved J-encoded phenylalanine. In an earlier analysis of just under 600 of the donors, sequences lacking an unambiguous match to a single V gene segment were excluded. An earlier analysis of several hundred of the donors called V segments functional above 56.7% productive rearrangements and segregating when the between-donor standard deviation exceeded 5%. To diagnose cytomegalovirus status from the catalog of TCR beta chain sequences, a statistical classification framework was built. In a later analysis, TCR nucleotide sequences were compared against IMGT/GENE-DB human TR gene sequences so that V and J genes could be assigned. Using the TCRdist pipeline, a later analysis assigned CDR3 sequences along with most-parsimonious VDJ recombination scenarios. A later analysis defined each TCR beta chain by its CDR3 amino acid sequence plus V-gene family, and excluded reads lacking a unique V-gene family. As a way to deal with suspected cross-contamination and a sequencing artifact, a later analysis dropped over 550 nucleotide sequences that were highly shared and had low generation probability. In a later analysis, a clonal expansion index for each public chain was calculated from normalized within-repertoire ranks of inferred template counts. A later analysis computed generation probabilities with a VDJ recombination model fitted to out-of-frame rearrangements, and checked the results against IGoR. In a later analysis, TCR-TCR, TCR-HLA and TCR-CMV co-occurrence was scored with hypergeometric tests, and a repertoire-size bias correction was applied to TCR pairs. To estimate false discovery rates, a later analysis permuted the HLA or CMV assignments 20 times. In a later analysis, co-occurring TCRs were grouped using DBSCAN, and TCRdist sequence similarity was added for clustering within HLA-allele-positive subsets. For co-occurrence clustering, repertoires with fewer than 30,000 or more than 120,000 public chains were excluded, along with five or six repertoires with anomalous nucleotide sharing. TCRdb retrieved this table from immuneACCESS and kept in-frame rearrangements only. Not all clones are present; in checked studies, unresolved V genes account for under half, and no reason is known for the remainder. Clone size and the V and J calls come from that table; the DNA yielded D and trimming. In this sample the table shows some 150,000 clones, roughly 83% of which occur a single time. The ten most abundant clones make up under 2% of the sample.

The TCR sequence derives from a woman under 30 in good health and CMV-seronegative. Recombination linked TRBV19 to TRBJ1-1; 8 bases in the junction line up with TRBD1. The sample taken for sequencing was PBMCs. Here is the DNA: TGTGCCAGTAGTATACGCAGGGGGCAAAAGGGAACTGAAGCTTTCTTT. Protein translation: CASSIRRGQKGTEAFF.